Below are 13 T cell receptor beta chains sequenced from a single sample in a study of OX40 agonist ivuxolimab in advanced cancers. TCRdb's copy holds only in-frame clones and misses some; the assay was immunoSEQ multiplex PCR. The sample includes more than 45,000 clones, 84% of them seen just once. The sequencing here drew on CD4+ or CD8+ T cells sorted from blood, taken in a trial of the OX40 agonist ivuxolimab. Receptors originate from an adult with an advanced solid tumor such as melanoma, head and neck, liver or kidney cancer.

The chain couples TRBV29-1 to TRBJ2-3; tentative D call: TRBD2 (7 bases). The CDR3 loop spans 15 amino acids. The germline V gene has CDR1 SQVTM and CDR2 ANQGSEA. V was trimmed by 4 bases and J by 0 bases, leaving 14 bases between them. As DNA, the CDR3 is TGCAGCGTTGGAGGGGGGGAGGGTAGCACAGATACGCAGTATTTT. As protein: CSVGGGEGSTDTQYF.

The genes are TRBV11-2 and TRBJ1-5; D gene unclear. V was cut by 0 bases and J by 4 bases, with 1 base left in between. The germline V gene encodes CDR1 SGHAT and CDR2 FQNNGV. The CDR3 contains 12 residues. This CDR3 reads CASSLENQPQHF. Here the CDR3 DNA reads TGTGCCAGCAGCTTAGAGAATCAGCCCCAGCATTTT.

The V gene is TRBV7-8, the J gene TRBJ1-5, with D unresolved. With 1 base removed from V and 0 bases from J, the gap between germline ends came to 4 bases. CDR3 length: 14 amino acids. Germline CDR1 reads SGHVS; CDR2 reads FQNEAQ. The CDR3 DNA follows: TGTGCCAGCAGCTTAGTTGGTAGCAATCAGCCCCAGCATTTT. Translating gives CASSLVGSNQPQHF.

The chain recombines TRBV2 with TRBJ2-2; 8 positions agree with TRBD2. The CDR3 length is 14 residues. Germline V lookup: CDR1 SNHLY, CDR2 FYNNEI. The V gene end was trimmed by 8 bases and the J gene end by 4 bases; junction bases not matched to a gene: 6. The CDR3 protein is CASRGGQSTGELFF. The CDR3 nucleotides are TGTGCCAGCCGGGGGGGGCAGAGCACCGGGGAGCTGTTTTTT.

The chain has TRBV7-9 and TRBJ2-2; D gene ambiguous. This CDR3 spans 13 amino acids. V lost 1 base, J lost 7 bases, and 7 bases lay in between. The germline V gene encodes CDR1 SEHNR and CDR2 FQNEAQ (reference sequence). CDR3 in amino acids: CASSLGSIGELFF. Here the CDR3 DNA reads TGTGCCAGCAGCTTAGGGAGCATCGGGGAGCTGTTTTTT.

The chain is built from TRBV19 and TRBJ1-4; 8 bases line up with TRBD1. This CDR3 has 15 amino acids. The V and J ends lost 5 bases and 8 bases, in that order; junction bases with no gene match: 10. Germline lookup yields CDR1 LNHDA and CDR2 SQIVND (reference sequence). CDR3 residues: CASSASGTGYEKLFF. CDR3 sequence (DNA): TGTGCCAGTAGTGCCTCCGGGACAGGTTACGAAAAACTGTTTTTT. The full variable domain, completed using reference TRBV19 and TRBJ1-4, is DGGITQSPKYLFRKEGQNVTLSCEQNLNHDAMYWYRQDPGQGLRLIYYSQIVNDFQKGDIAEGYSVSREKKESFPLTVTSAQKNPTAFYLCASSASGTGYEKLFFGSGTQLSVL.

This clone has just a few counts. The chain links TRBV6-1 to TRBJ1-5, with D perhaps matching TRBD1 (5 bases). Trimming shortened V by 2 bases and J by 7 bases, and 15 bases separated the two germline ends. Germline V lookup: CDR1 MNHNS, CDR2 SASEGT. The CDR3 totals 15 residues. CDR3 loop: CASSERKGREQPQHF. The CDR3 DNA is TGTGCCAGCAGTGAAAGAAAGGGGCGAGAACAGCCCCAGCATTTT.

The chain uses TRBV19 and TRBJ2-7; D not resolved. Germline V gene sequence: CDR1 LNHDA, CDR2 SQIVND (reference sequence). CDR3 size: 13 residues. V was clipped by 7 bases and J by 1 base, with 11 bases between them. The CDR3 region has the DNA TGTGCCAGTAAGAGCAGTCTGTCCTACGAGCAGTACTTC. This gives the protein CASKSSLSYEQYF.

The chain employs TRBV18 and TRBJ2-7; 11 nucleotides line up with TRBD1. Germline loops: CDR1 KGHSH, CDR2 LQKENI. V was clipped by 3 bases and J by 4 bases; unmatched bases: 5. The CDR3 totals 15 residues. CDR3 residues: CASSPGTGGYYEQYF. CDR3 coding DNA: TGTGCCAGCTCACCCGGGACAGGGGGATATTACGAGCAGTACTTC.

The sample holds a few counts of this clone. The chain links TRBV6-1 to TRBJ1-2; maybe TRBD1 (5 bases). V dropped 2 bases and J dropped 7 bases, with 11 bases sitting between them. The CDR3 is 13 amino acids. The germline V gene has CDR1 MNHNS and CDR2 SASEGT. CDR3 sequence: CASSETKRGGYTF. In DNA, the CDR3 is TGTGCCAGCAGTGAAACTAAGAGGGGTGGCTACACCTTC.

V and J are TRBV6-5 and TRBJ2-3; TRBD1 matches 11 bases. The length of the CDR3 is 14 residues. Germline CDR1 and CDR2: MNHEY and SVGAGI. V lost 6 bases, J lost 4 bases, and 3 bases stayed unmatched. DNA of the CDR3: TGTGCCAGCAGAAGGGACAGGGGGGCAGATACGCAGTATTTT. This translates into CASRRDRGADTQYF.

In DNA, the CDR3 is TGCGCCAGCAGCCAAGATGCAGGGGGCTCCTACAATGAGCAGTTCTTC. Amino acids: CASSQDAGGSYNEQFF. The gene calls are TRBV4-1 and TRBJ2-1; 7 positions agree with TRBD1. Unmatched junction bases numbered 2, after V lost 0 bases and J lost 0 bases. The CDR3 has 16 residues. Germline V CDR1 and CDR2: MGHRA, YSYEKL.

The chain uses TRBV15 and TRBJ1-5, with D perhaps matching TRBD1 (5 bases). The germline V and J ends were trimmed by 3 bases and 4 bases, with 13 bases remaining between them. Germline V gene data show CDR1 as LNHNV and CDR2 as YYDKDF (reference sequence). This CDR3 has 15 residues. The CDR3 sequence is CATSSHRDGNQPQHF. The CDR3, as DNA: TGTGCCACCAGCAGCCACCGGGACGGTAATCAGCCCCAGCATTTT.